This TCR beta chain comes out of a study of PD-1 blockade in classical Hodgkin lymphoma. About the study: Patients received nivolumab 3 mg/kg intravenously every 2 weeks.

V lost 1 base and J lost 4, with 10 bases in between. CDR1 is SQVTM, CDR2 ANQGSEA, per germline. CDR3 length: 14 amino acids. Whole-study findings and limits: By C4D1, diversity of CD4+ TCRs had risen significantly, whereas that of CD8+ TCRs had not.

Turning to this clone: The antigen is undetermined.

As for time point: cycle 4 day 1 (C4D1), after more than five weeks of nivolumab. Every patient was affected by relapse after autologous stem cell transplantation, while exposure to brentuximab vedotin was not uniform. Investigators isolated CD4+ T cells from thawed PBMCs through magnetic negative selection. The patients, who had relapsed/refractory classical Hodgkin lymphoma, achieved best responses of complete response, partial response or progressive disease. The protocol was immunoSEQ multiplex PCR, while the TCRdb copy is restricted to in-frame clones and leaves out a portion. The sample shows around 18,000 clones, about 68% of them seen only once.

This chain connects TRBV29-1 to TRBJ2-2; possibly TRBD2 for D (5 bases). Sequencing was performed on CD4+ T cells from blood, taken before the fourth cycle of nivolumab. This TCR was recovered from a human donor with classical Hodgkin lymphoma. CDR3 DNA sequence: TGCAGCGTTGAAGGAAGAGGGCGCACCGGGGAGCTGTTTTTT. Protein sequence: CSVEGRGRTGELFF.